These 6 T cell receptor beta chains were sequenced from one sample in a study of blood T cell repertoires in COVID-19 (dated by TCRdb to the early 2020s). Library method: the immunoSEQ multiplex PCR assay. Sourced from immuneACCESS, this table was stored by TCRdb with only in-frame sequences that have V and J called. A share of the clones is absent; for the studies checked, an unresolved V gene accounts for under half, and the remainder has no known explanation. This sample holds around 140,000 clones; around 83% were observed only once. The ten largest clones capture roughly a tenth of the sample. Sequenced: peripheral blood. These receptors came from a man in his sixties with active or convalescent COVID-19.

The J gene is TRBJ1-5, the V gene TRBV10-2; 8 nucleotides agree with TRBD1. Germline V gene sequence: CDR1 WSHSY, CDR2 SAAADI. This CDR3 has 17 amino acids. Unmatched junction bases numbered 11, after V lost 5 bases and J lost 2 bases. Written as DNA, the CDR3 is TGCGCCAGCAGTCCAACTTGGACAGGGAACGGCAATCAGCCCCAGCATTTT. This gives the protein CASSPTWTGNGNQPQHF.

Turning to this clone: Other DNA sequences in this specimen translate into the identical CDR3. J is TRBJ1-1 and V is TRBV6-5; possibly TRBD1 for D (5 bases). V was trimmed by 6 bases and J by 0 bases, leaving 11 bases between them. CDR1 and CDR2 (germline): MNHEY, SVGAGI. The CDR3 consists of 14 residues. As DNA, the CDR3 is TGTGCCAGCAGGCGGGACGGGCTGAACACTGAAGCTTTCTTT. This encodes CASRRDGLNTEAFF.

This sequence joins TRBV24-1 and TRBJ2-1, with TRBD2 matching over 9 bases. After removal of 3 bases from V and 4 bases from J, the junction contained 6 bases not matched to a gene. CDR3 length: 16 amino acids. Germline V gene lookup returns CDR1 KGHDR and CDR2 SFDVKD. CDR3 in amino acids: CATSDKGSGRYNEQFF. As DNA, the CDR3 is TGTGCCACCAGTGATAAAGGGAGCGGGAGGTACAATGAGCAGTTCTTC.

The chain joins TRBV5-1 to TRBJ2-2; D gene unclear. V was shortened by 2 bases and J by 3 bases, with 5 bases between the two germline ends. This CDR3 comprises 13 residues. From germline, CDR1 is SGHRS and CDR2 YFSETQ. The CDR3 bases are TGCGCCAGCAGCTTATCTTACACCGGGGAGCTGTTTTTT. This encodes CASSLSYTGELFF.

The CDR3 nucleotides are TGTGCCTGGAGCCTAGGGACTACCGCGAAGACCCAGTACTTC. Translation: CAWSLGTTAKTQYF. V is TRBV30 and J is TRBJ2-5, with 7 bases identical to TRBD2. This CDR3 contains 14 residues. The germline V gene has CDR1 GTSNPN and CDR2 SVGIG (reference sequence). V shed 3 bases and J 6 bases; nucleotides not matched to a gene: 10. Full variable domain (rest looked up from reference TRBV30 and TRBJ2-5): SQTIHQWPATLVQPVGSPLSLECTVEGTSNPNLYWYRQAAGRGLQLLFYSVGIGQISSEVPQNLSASRPQDRQFILSSKKLLLSDSGFYLCAWSLGTTAKTQYFGPGTRLLVL.

The sample holds a few counts of this clone. The rearrangement joins TRBV6-1 to TRBJ1-3; no definite D call. In germline, CDR1 is MNHNS, CDR2 SASEGT. The CDR3 has 18 amino acids. Trimming cost V 1 base and J 0 bases, with 16 bases left between them. CDR3 region: CASSEDFGHFSSGNTIYF. For the CDR3, the DNA is TGTGCCAGCAGTGAAGACTTTGGGCACTTTAGCTCTGGAAACACCATATATTTT.